The 3 T cell receptor beta chains in this list originate from one sample, sequenced in a study of OX40 agonist ivuxolimab in advanced cancers. Here immunoSEQ multiplex PCR was the method, and the copy in TCRdb shows in-frame clones only, minus some. The sample has approximately 65,000 clones; 92% are singletons. Sequencing used CD4+ or CD8+ T cells sorted from blood, obtained in a trial of the OX40 agonist ivuxolimab. Receptor source: an adult with an advanced solid tumor such as melanoma, head and neck, liver or kidney cancer.

The J gene is TRBJ1-3, the V gene TRBV7-8; D is possibly TRBD1 (6 bases). Trimming shortened V by 5 bases and J by 0 bases, and 17 bases separated the two germline ends. The CDR3 length is 17 residues. CDR1 is SGHVS, CDR2 FQNEAQ, per germline. The CDR3 reads CASSPAGGGGSGNTIYF. CDR3 coding DNA: TGTGCCAGCAGCCCCGCCGGGGGAGGGGGCTCTGGAAACACCATATATTTT.

The chain employs TRBV7-9 and TRBJ1-2; TRBD1 is a possible D gene (6 bases). CDR3 length equals 14 residues. With 5 bases removed from V and 11 bases from J, the gap between germline ends came to 21 bases. Per germline, CDR1 SEHNR and CDR2 FQNEAQ (reference sequence). The CDR3 sequence: CASSHNLDSPGYTF. CDR3 coding DNA: TGTGCCAGCAGCCATAATTTGGACAGCCCTGGGTACACCTTC.

The CDR3 protein is CASSSTGGPNYGYTF. In DNA, the CDR3 is TGTGCCAGCTCATCGACAGGGGGGCCTAACTATGGCTACACCTTC. V is TRBV18 and J is TRBJ1-2; 9 bases align to TRBD1. J gave up 0 bases and V 5 bases, and 4 bases lay outside the gene matches. The CDR3 runs 15 residues. In germline, CDR1 is KGHSH, CDR2 LQKENI. Using reference TRBV18 and TRBJ1-2 for the parts outside the CDR3, the full variable domain is NAGVMQNPRHLVRRRGQEARLRCSPMKGHSHVYWYRQLPEEGLKFMVYLQKENIIDESGMPKERFSAEFPKEGPSILRIQQVVRGDSAAYFCASSSTGGPNYGYTFGSGTRLTVV.